These 2 T cell receptor beta chains came from one sample sequenced in a study of vaccination and CD4 T cells after COVID-19. No antigen has been identified for these receptors. Once obtained from cultured CD4+ T cells, the DNA was sequenced using the Oncomine TCR Beta short-read assay. A single record per CDR3 protein comes from TCRdb applying MiXCR to the PCR reads. Of approximately 15,000 distinct CDR3 sequences in the sample, around a fifth were seen once. Sample treatment: roughly ten-day PBMC culture with coronavirus spike peptide pools or control peptides (ViraFEST assay). The input for sequencing was CD4+ T cells from blood, cultured in vitro, taken before SARS-CoV-2 vaccination. The receptors were gathered from a human donor who received a COVID-19 vaccine.

This clonotype occurred a few times. This chain uses TRBV6-1 with TRBJ1-2; D is unclear. The CDR3 is 13 amino acids. Per the germline V gene, CDR1 is MNHNS and CDR2 is SASEGT. Deletions cut 7 bases from V and 8 bases from J, with 17 bases between. In DNA form, the CDR3 reads TGTGCCAGCAAGGAGGACGGGTCGATAGGCTACACCTTC. It yields the protein CASKEDGSIGYTF.

This chain joins TRBV11-2 and TRBJ1-1, with TRBD1 identical over 8 bases. Germline V gene sequence: CDR1 SGHAT, CDR2 FQNNGV. The CDR3 is 14 amino acids. V was clipped by 6 bases and J by 4 bases; unmatched bases: 7. The CDR3 protein is CASRRNTGGTEAFF. For the CDR3, the DNA is TGTGCCAGCAGGCGAAATACAGGGGGCACTGAAGCTTTCTTT.